This T cell receptor beta chain emerged from a study of beta chain features in type 1 diabetes. Since all of the isolated RNA was reverse transcribed, expressed TCRB transcripts were what got sequenced. Libraries were prepared by immunoSEQ multiplex PCR; TCRdb keeps only in-frame clonotypes and omits some of them. The data show approximately 37,000 clones, about half seen once. The sequence derives from a woman aged 18-35 years in good health. Sequencing used central memory CD4+ T cells from blood.

CDR3 sequence: CASSSASGRTDTQYF. The CDR3 DNA is TGTGCCAGCAGCTCCGCTAGCGGGAGAACAGATACGCAGTATTTT. The V gene is TRBV7-2, the J gene TRBJ2-3; 10 bases are shared with TRBD2. V lost 4 bases, J lost 3 bases, and 4 bases stayed unmatched. The CDR3 runs to 15 residues. Looked up from germline, CDR1 is SGHTA and CDR2 is FQGNSA.